The 27 T cell receptor beta chains reported below all come from one sample, sequenced in a study of vaccination and CD4 T cells after COVID-19 (dated by TCRdb to the early 2020s). For these receptors, no antigen is known. Receptor libraries were prepared by PCR. The reads were generated on an Illumina iSeq 100. DNA from cultured CD4+ T cells underwent TCR sequencing with the Oncomine TCR Beta short-read assay at the Johns Hopkins FTIC core. TCRdb cleaned the public reads at Q25 with fastp, built clones with MiXCR and kept in-frame beta chains. Under each unique CDR3 protein, matching rows form one entry showing the most common genes and DNA. This sample gives about 19,000 distinct CDR3 sequences in total; 20% to 25% of them show up just once. The ten largest account for 7.8% of the sample. This specimen's treatment or condition label, per the study, means: approximately 9-day PBMC culture with coronavirus spike peptide pools or control peptides (ViraFEST assay).

The sequenced material came from cultured CD4+ T cells from blood. The receptors were sampled from a human donor with COVID-19.

This clonotype was picked up a small number of times. This chain joins TRBV20-1 and TRBJ1-5; 7 bases are a match to TRBD1. The V gene's germline CDR1 is DFQATT and CDR2 SNEGSKA (reference sequence). V was pared by 6 bases and J by 4 bases, with 9 bases of the junction left unmatched. CDR3 length: 14 residues. The CDR3 bases are TGCAGTGCAACCACAGGGGTGAAGAATCAGCCCCAGCATTTT. As protein: CSATTGVKNQPQHF.

In its sample, this clonotype was seen a few times. The rearrangement joins TRBV7-6 to TRBJ2-2; D unresolved. The CDR3 consists of 15 residues. The germline V gene has CDR1 SGHVS and CDR2 FNYEAQ. Trimming took off 1 base at V and 7 bases at J, with 13 bases between the two ends. This chain's CDR3 is CASSLVRASIGELFF. CDR3 nucleotides: TGTGCCAGCAGCTTAGTCCGGGCCTCGATCGGGGAGCTGTTTTTT.

This clonotype has just a few counts. The chain combines TRBV19 with TRBJ2-7, with D maybe TRBD2 (6 bases). Germline CDR1 and CDR2: LNHDA and SQIVND (reference sequence). The ends were cut back, 1 base at V and 3 bases at J, with 13 bases in the middle. The CDR3 is 15 amino acids. The CDR3 sequence: CASSIVRDGNYEQYF. CDR3 DNA: TGTGCCAGTAGTATAGTGCGGGACGGGAACTACGAGCAGTACTTC.

The chain carries TRBV7-2 and TRBJ2-3, with D unresolved. The CDR3 spans 13 residues. V dropped 3 bases and J dropped 4 bases, with 8 bases sitting between them. From germline, CDR1 is SGHTA and CDR2 FQGNSA. For the CDR3, the DNA is TGTGCCAGCAGCTTCGCCGCCGCAGATACGCAGTATTTT. Translated, it gives CASSFAAADTQYF.

This clonotype was counted only a few times. V and J are TRBV6-5 and TRBJ1-5; TRBD1 agrees at 8 bases. Germline CDR1 is MNHEY and CDR2 is SVGAGI. With 6 bases clipped from V and 7 bases from J, the junction kept 17 bases outside the gene matches. The CDR3 is 17 residues long. CDR3 bases: TGTGCCAGCAGGTACAGGGGGGGCGCGGCAGTAGGGCAGCCCCAGCATTTT. Its protein product is CASRYRGGAAVGQPQHF.

The rearrangement links TRBV3-1 to TRBJ2-5; 7 nucleotides line up with TRBD2. CDR1 is LGHDT and CDR2 is YNNKEL in the germline V gene (reference sequence). The V segment lost 4 bases and the J segment 5 bases; nucleotides outside the gene matches: 4. This CDR3 region has 13 residues. CDR3 coding DNA: TGTGCCAGCAGCCCGTTCGGGGGGGAGACCCAGTACTTC. This encodes CASSPFGGETQYF.

Comment on this clonotype: One junction end disagrees with the germline gene, perhaps due to a read error. The chain has TRBV18 and TRBJ2-5, with D unclear. Germline-derived CDR1 and CDR2 are KGHSH and LQKENI. The CDR3 is made up of 11 amino acids. CDR3: CASSPQETQYF. CDR3 DNA: TGTGCCAGCTCTCCACAAGAGACCCAGTACTTC.

This rearrangement joins TRBV25-1 to TRBJ1-1; D may be TRBD1 (5 bases). The germline CDR1 and CDR2 sequences are MGHDK and SYGVNS. Trimming took off 6 bases at V and 7 bases at J, with 12 bases between the two ends. The CDR3 is 12 amino acids. This CDR3 is CASRDQGIEAFF. The CDR3 DNA sequence: TGTGCCAGCAGGGACCAGGGAATTGAAGCTTTCTTT. Full variable domain (missing parts from reference TRBV25-1 and TRBJ1-1): EADIYQTPRYLVIGTGKKITLECSQTMGHDKMYWYQQDPGMELHLIHYSYGVNSTEKGDLSSESTVSRIRTEHFPLTLESARPSHTSQYLCASRDQGIEAFFGQGTRLTVV.

This chain links TRBV7-2 with TRBJ1-1, with D hard to call. CDR3 size: 13 residues. Germline V lookup: CDR1 SGHTA, CDR2 FQGNSA. The ends were cut back, 1 base at V and 8 bases at J, with 11 bases in the middle. Written as DNA, the CDR3 is TGTGCCAGCAGCTTAGGGACGGAGACAGAAGCTTTCTTT. Amino acid sequence: CASSLGTETEAFF.

This clonotype was observed a few times. The chain employs TRBV30 and TRBJ1-3, with D perhaps matching TRBD1 (6 bases). Trimming removed 1 base at V and 3 bases at J, with 10 bases between. The CDR3 contains 14 residues. Germline V gene sequence: CDR1 GTSNPN, CDR2 SVGIG (reference sequence). The CDR3 sequence is CAWSGTVYGNTIYF. Here the CDR3 DNA reads TGTGCCTGGAGTGGGACAGTTTATGGAAACACCATATATTTT.

V is TRBV7-2 and J is TRBJ2-3; no definite D call. This CDR3 is 11 amino acids long. V lost 4 bases to trimming and J lost 5 bases, with 4 bases between them. From germline, CDR1 is SGHTA and CDR2 FQGNSA. The CDR3 protein is CASSWEDTQYF. Written as DNA, the CDR3 is TGTGCCAGCAGCTGGGAAGATACGCAGTATTTT.

This clonotype has a handful of counts. The V and J genes are TRBV5-4 and TRBJ2-3; 8 bases match TRBD2. CDR1 SGHNT and CDR2 YYREEE come from the germline V gene (reference sequence). This CDR3 contains 15 residues. V trimming: 3 bases; J trimming: 3 bases; junction bases outside the gene matches: 6. The CDR3 sequence: CASSSAGDKTDTQYF. The CDR3 DNA reads TGTGCCAGCAGCTCAGCGGGGGACAAGACAGATACGCAGTATTTT.

This chain links TRBV6-4 with TRBJ1-5; D call uncertain. V shed 3 bases and J shed 3 bases, with 12 bases lying between them. The CDR3 extends over 15 amino acids. The V gene's germline CDR1 is MRHNA and CDR2 SNTAGT. The CDR3 DNA sequence: TGTGCCAGCAGTGAGTTCATGGGAGTCAATCAGCCCCAGCATTTT. Protein sequence: CASSEFMGVNQPQHF.

The CDR3: CASSIDTLGQAYGYTF. The CDR3 coding sequence is TGTGCCAGTAGTATAGATACCCTGGGGCAGGCCTATGGCTACACCTTC. The chain links TRBV19 to TRBJ1-2, with D possibly being TRBD1 (5 bases). Germline V lookup: CDR1 LNHDA, CDR2 SQIVND (reference sequence). The CDR3 loop spans 16 amino acids. Trimming took 0 bases from V and 4 from J, leaving 15 bases between them. Drawing the rest from reference TRBV19 and TRBJ1-2, the complete variable domain is DGGITQSPKYLFRKEGQNVTLSCEQNLNHDAMYWYRQDPGQGLRLIYYSQIVNDFQKGDIAEGYSVSREKKESFPLTVTSAQKNPTAFYLCASSIDTLGQAYGYTFGSGTRLTVV.

J is TRBJ1-5 and V is TRBV23-1, with 9 bases fitting TRBD1. TRBV23-1 is sorted into the ORF group, with uncertain function. Unmatched junction bases numbered 5, after V lost 2 bases and J lost 6 bases. The CDR3 is 15 residues long. DNA for the CDR3: TGCGCCAGCAGTCAACGGACAGGGGAAATTCAGCCCCAGCATTTT. It codes for CASSQRTGEIQPQHF.

This rearrangement joins TRBV29-1 to TRBJ1-2; 10 nucleotides align to TRBD1. The CDR3 loop spans 15 amino acids. The trim removed 1 base at V and 7 bases at J, leaving 9 bases unmatched. CDR1 and CDR2 (germline): SQVTM, ANQGSEA. CDR3 coding DNA: TGCAGCGTTGAAGCTTCCGGGACAGGGGTCGGTGGCTACACCTTC. Protein sequence: CSVEASGTGVGGYTF. Together with reference TRBV29-1 and TRBJ1-2, the CDR3 gives the full variable domain: SAVISQKPSRDICQRGTSLTIQCQVDSQVTMMFWYRQQPGQSLTLIATANQGSEATYESGFVIDKFPISRPNLTFSTLTVSNMSPEDSSIYLCSVEASGTGVGGYTFGSGTRLTVV.

The J gene is TRBJ2-7, the V gene TRBV14; TRBD1 or TRBD2 may be the D gene (5 bases each). Trimming took off 0 bases at V and 5 bases at J, with 11 bases between the two ends. Germline V CDR1 and CDR2: SGHDN, FVKESK. The CDR3 length is 14 residues. CDR3 sequence: CASSQDRARDEQYF. As DNA, the CDR3 is TGTGCCAGCAGCCAAGACAGGGCGCGGGACGAGCAGTACTTC. Full variable domain (remainder filled in from reference TRBV14 and TRBJ2-7): EAGVTQFPSHSVIEKGQTVTLRCDPISGHDNLYWYRRVMGKEIKFLLHFVKESKQDESGMPNNRFLAERTGGTYSTLKVQPAELEDSGVYFCASSQDRARDEQYFGPGTRLTVT.

V usage is TRBV7-2 and J usage is TRBJ1-2, with no clear D. The V gene's germline CDR1 is SGHTA and CDR2 FQGNSA. The V gene lost 1 base and the J gene lost 0 bases, with 9 bases spanning the gap. The CDR3 extends over 15 amino acids. CDR3 protein: CASSLEGLANYGYTF. In DNA, the CDR3 is TGTGCCAGCAGCTTAGAGGGTTTAGCTAACTATGGCTACACCTTC.

In its sample, this clonotype is medium-sized. This sequence joins TRBV20-1 and TRBJ1-2; 8 positions match TRBD1. Germline loops: CDR1 DFQATT, CDR2 SNEGSKA (reference sequence). The CDR3 has 14 amino acids. The junction had 11 bases not matched to a gene; V was cut back by 3 bases and J by 8 bases. This CDR3 is CSASASTGANGYTF. The CDR3 DNA is TGCAGTGCTAGTGCCTCGACAGGGGCAAACGGCTACACCTTC.

V is TRBV6-2 or TRBV6-3 and J is TRBJ2-5; 9 nucleotides align to TRBD2. This CDR3 has 16 residues. Germline CDR1 MNHEY, CDR2 SVGEGT. V lost 5 bases, J lost 0 bases, and 7 bases stayed unmatched. The CDR3 spells CASSGLAGRYQETQYF. CDR3 nucleotide sequence: TGTGCCAGCAGTGGCCTAGCGGGGCGCTACCAAGAGACCCAGTACTTC.

The table lists this clonotype with a few counts. J is TRBJ1-1 and V is TRBV5-5, with TRBD1 as a possible D gene (5 bases). Trimming took 1 base from V and 6 from J, leaving 19 bases between them. This CDR3 contains 16 residues. In germline, CDR1 is SGHKS, CDR2 YYEKEE (reference sequence). The CDR3: CASSLRRQTTPAEAFF. The CDR3 DNA is TGTGCCAGCAGCTTGAGGAGACAGACTACACCCGCTGAAGCTTTCTTT.

This chain joins TRBV6-5 and TRBJ1-1; no clear D. Germline values: CDR1 MNHEY, CDR2 SVGAGI. This CDR3 comprises 17 residues. Between the trimmed V and J ends, which lost 0 bases and 0 bases, there was a span of 14 bases. For the CDR3, the DNA is TGTGCCAGCAGTTACTCGAGGGATACGAGACTGAACACTGAAGCTTTCTTT. This encodes CASSYSRDTRLNTEAFF.

V usage is TRBV6-1 and J usage is TRBJ1-1; a weak D match, TRBD1 (6 bases). Looked up from germline, CDR1 is MNHNS and CDR2 is SASEGT. The CDR3 is made up of 13 amino acids. Trimming shortened V by 5 bases and J by 4 bases, and 11 bases separated the two germline ends. The CDR3 loop is CASSRVTGTEAFF. DNA of the CDR3: TGTGCCAGCAGTCGGGTGACAGGCACTGAAGCTTTCTTT.

By sample fraction, this clonotype is large (0.1 to 1%). The chain has TRBV2 and TRBJ1-2; D perhaps matches TRBD1 (6 bases). This CDR3 region has 14 residues. In germline, CDR1 is SNHLY, CDR2 FYNNEI. V was shortened by 7 bases and J by 8 bases, with 20 bases between the two germline ends. CDR3 nucleotide sequence: TGTGCCAGCACCCGCCCGGTCCCAGGGGACGGCTACACCTTC. It encodes CASTRPVPGDGYTF.

The V and J genes are TRBV24-1 and TRBJ2-5; 8 nucleotides align to TRBD1. Germline CDR1 and CDR2: KGHDR and SFDVKD. The CDR3 runs 14 residues. V lost 10 bases to trimming and J lost 3 bases; unmatched junction nucleotides: 9. The CDR3: CATTGDAREETQYF. DNA for the CDR3: TGTGCCACGACAGGGGATGCGAGAGAAGAGACCCAGTACTTC.

The V and J genes are TRBV5-1 and TRBJ2-6; 8 nucleotides agree with TRBD1. Per the germline V gene, CDR1 is SGHRS and CDR2 is YFSETQ. Unmatched junction bases numbered 9, after V lost 1 base and J lost 0 bases. The CDR3 has 19 residues. The CDR3 nucleotides read TGCGCCAGCAGCTTGAGGCCGACAGGGGTAGTCTCTGGGGCCAACGTCCTGACTTTC. This translates into CASSLRPTGVVSGANVLTF.

This clonotype was seen only a few times. The chain is built from TRBV12-3 or TRBV12-4 and TRBJ2-2; 10 bases are shared with TRBD2. V lost 5 bases to trimming and J lost 1 base; unmatched junction nucleotides: 4. This CDR3 has 16 residues. The CDR3 loop is CASSPTSGVNTGELFF. In nucleotides, the CDR3 is TGTGCCAGCAGTCCAACTAGCGGGGTGAACACCGGGGAGCTGTTTTTT.